This T cell receptor beta chain was identified in a study of shared clonotypes between healthy human individuals. On the study more broadly: Per-donor plates numbered three CD4 naive, three CD4 memory, two CD8 naive and one CD8 memory.

A remark on this clone: Antigen: not known.

Naive CD8 isolation took CD45RO-negative cells positively selected for CCR7 and excluded terminally differentiated effector memory CD45RA+ cells. Only Caucasian adults living in Nashville, Tennessee made up the donor group. The study, taken as a whole, reports: Naive subsets usually exceeded memory subsets in estimated richness.

Measured with immunoSEQ multiplex PCR; TCRdb has only the in-frame clones, and not every one. The sample yields about 1,800,000 clones, less than 95% seen once. Sample: naive CD8+ T cells sorted from blood. The TCR was taken from a man aged 18 to 29 in good health.

The CDR3 sequence: CASSQEPGLAVNLNEQFF. The CDR3 nucleotides are TGCGCCAGCAGCCAAGAGCCGGGACTAGCGGTAAATTTGAATGAGCAGTTCTTC. The chain is built from TRBV4-3 and TRBJ2-1, with TRBD2 matching 11 bases. CDR3 length equals 18 residues. Germline CDR1 LGHNA, CDR2 YSLEER. V was pared by 0 bases and J by 7 bases, with 11 bases of the junction left unmatched.